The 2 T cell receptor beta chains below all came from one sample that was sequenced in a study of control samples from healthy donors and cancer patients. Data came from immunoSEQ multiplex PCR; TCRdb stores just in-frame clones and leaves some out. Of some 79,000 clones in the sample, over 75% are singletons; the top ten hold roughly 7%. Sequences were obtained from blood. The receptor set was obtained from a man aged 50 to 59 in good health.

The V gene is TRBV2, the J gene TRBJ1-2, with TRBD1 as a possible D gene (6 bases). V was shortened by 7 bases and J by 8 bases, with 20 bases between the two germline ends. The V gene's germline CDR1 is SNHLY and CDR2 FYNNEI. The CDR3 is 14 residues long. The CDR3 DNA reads TGTGCCAGCAACCCCTCGGGCAGGGGTAGAGGCTACACCTTC. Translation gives CASNPSGRGRGYTF.

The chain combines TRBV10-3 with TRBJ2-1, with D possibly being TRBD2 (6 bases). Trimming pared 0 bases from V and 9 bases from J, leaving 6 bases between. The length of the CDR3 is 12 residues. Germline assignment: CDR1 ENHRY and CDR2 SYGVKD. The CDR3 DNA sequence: TGTGCCATCAGTGAGTCTAGCGGTGAGCAGTTCTTC. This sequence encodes CAISESSGEQFF.